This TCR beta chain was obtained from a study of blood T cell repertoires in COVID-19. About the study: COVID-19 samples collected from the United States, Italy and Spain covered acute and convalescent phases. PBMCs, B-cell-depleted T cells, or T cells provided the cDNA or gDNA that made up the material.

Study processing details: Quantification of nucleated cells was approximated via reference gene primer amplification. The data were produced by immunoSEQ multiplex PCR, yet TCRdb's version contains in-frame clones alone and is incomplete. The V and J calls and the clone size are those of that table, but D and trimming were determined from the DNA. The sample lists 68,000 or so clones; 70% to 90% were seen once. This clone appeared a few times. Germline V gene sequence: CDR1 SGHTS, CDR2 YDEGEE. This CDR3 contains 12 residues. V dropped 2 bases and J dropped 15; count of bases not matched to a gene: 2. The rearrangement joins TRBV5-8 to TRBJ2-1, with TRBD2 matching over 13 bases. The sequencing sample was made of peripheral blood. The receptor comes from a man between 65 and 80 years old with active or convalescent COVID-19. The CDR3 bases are TGTGCCAGCAGCTTAAGACTAGCGGGAGGGTTCTTC. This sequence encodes CASSLRLAGGFF.